The 2 T cell receptor beta chains given below trace back to one sample, sequenced in a study of blood T cell repertoires in COVID-19. The assay was immunoSEQ multiplex PCR, and TCRdb's table has in-frame clones only and misses some. The table lists around 200,000 clones, 70% to 90% of them singletons. Sequencing was performed on peripheral blood. The receptors originated from a woman in her sixties or seventies with COVID-19, enrolled during active disease.

The chain is built from TRBV7-2 and TRBJ2-7; 7 nucleotides line up with TRBD1. The V gene's germline CDR1 is SGHTA and CDR2 FQGNSA. The ends lost 1 base at V and 9 bases at J; junction bases unmatched: 3. This CDR3 comprises 12 residues. CDR3 amino acids: CASSLGQGAQYF. The CDR3 DNA reads TGTGCCAGCAGCTTAGGACAGGGAGCGCAGTACTTC.

In this sample, this clone turned up once. V is TRBV5-4 and J is TRBJ1-4; D gene ambiguous. The ends were cut back, 0 bases at V and 4 bases at J, with 4 bases in the middle. CDR3 length: 13 amino acids. The germline V gene encodes CDR1 SGHNT and CDR2 YYREEE (reference sequence). The CDR3 DNA reads as TGTGCCAGCAGCTTGGGCAGTAATGAAAAACTGTTTTTT. This sequence encodes CASSLGSNEKLFF.